The next 9 T cell receptor beta chains were all read from a single sample in a study of blood T cell repertoires in COVID-19 (TCRdb year 2020). The library was produced with the immunoSEQ multiplex PCR assay. As stored in TCRdb, this immuneACCESS dataset retains in-frame rearrangements with V and J assigned. A fraction of the clones does not appear; measured against another copy, unresolved V genes explain less than half of the discrepancy, and the remainder lacks a known reason. A total of 250,000 to 350,000 clones appear in this sample, around 87% of them only once. The ten top clones hold approximately 2% of the sample. Material: peripheral blood. The source of these receptors is a woman aged 30 to 39 who had recovered from COVID-19.

This clone is a singleton in its sample. The chain couples TRBV5-6 to TRBJ2-5; the match to TRBD1 covers 7 bases. Germline-derived CDR1 and CDR2 are SGHDT and YYEEEE. Unmatched junction bases numbered 7, after V lost 0 bases and J lost 2 bases. The CDR3 contains 16 residues. The CDR3 coding sequence is TGTGCCAGCAGCTTGGGTCAGGGGGTTATTCAAGAGACCCAGTACTTC. It yields the protein CASSLGQGVIQETQYF. Full variable domain (missing parts from reference TRBV5-6 and TRBJ2-5): DAGVTQSPTHLIKTRGQQVTLRCSPKSGHDTVSWYQQALGQGPQFIFQYYEEEERQRGNFPDRFSGHQFPNYSSELNVNALLLGDSALYLCASSLGQGVIQETQYFGPGTRLLVL.

The chain couples TRBV28 to TRBJ2-3, with D perhaps TRBD2 (5 bases). Germline loops: CDR1 MDHEN, CDR2 SYDVKM. V lost 6 bases and J 8 bases, leaving 21 bases between the germline ends. The CDR3 consists of 15 residues. In DNA form, the CDR3 reads TGTGCCAGCAGGGACTCTAGCATTTTGTCACCTACGCAGTATTTT. This codes for CASRDSSILSPTQYF.

The CDR3 DNA follows: TGTGCCAGCAGCTTAAGGGGGGGGACACTTAATCAGCCCCAGCATTTT. It translates to CASSLRGGTLNQPQHF. The chain uses TRBV5-6 and TRBJ1-5, with a weak D call TRBD1 (6 bases). The germline gives CDR1 SGHDT, CDR2 YYEEEE. V was shortened by 2 bases and J by 4 bases, with 16 bases between the two germline ends. This CDR3 region has 16 residues.

The chain uses TRBV5-6 and TRBJ1-1; D not resolved. Germline CDR1 SGHDT, CDR2 YYEEEE. CDR3 length: 15 amino acids. V was cut by 0 bases and J by 2 bases, with 11 bases left in between. The CDR3 protein is CASSLEAQANTEAFF. DNA for the CDR3: TGTGCCAGCAGCTTGGAAGCCCAGGCAAACACTGAAGCTTTCTTT.

This clone has just one count. This rearrangement joins TRBV10-3 to TRBJ1-2; D perhaps matches TRBD1 (5 bases). Germline V gene data show CDR1 as ENHRY and CDR2 as SYGVKD. The CDR3 contains 15 residues. V was trimmed by 6 bases and J by 2 bases, leaving 16 bases between them. The CDR3 reads CAISSPGLGNYGYTF. The CDR3 DNA follows: TGTGCCATCAGCTCACCGGGACTCGGGAACTATGGCTACACCTTC.

This clone is a singleton in its sample. This chain links TRBV3-1 (or the pseudogene TRBV3-2) with TRBJ2-7; 11 nucleotides line up with TRBD2. Germline V gene data show CDR1 as LGHDT and CDR2 as YNNKEL (reference sequence). The length of the CDR3 is 16 residues. V lost 5 bases, J lost 6 bases, and 12 bases stayed unmatched. CDR3: CASSFGTSGGRGEQYF. In DNA form, the CDR3 reads TGTGCCAGCAGCTTTGGGACTAGCGGAGGGAGGGGCGAGCAGTACTTC.

This clone has just one count. This rearrangement joins TRBV6-5 to TRBJ2-7; D perhaps matches TRBD2 (5 bases). This CDR3 has 13 amino acids. Between the trimmed V and J ends, which lost 2 bases and 4 bases, there was a span of 9 bases. CDR1 is MNHEY, CDR2 SVGAGI, per germline. As DNA, the CDR3 is TGTGCCAGCAGTTACGCCCCGGGGTACGAGCAGTACTTC. This codes for CASSYAPGYEQYF.

The V gene is TRBV6-4, the J gene TRBJ2-7; a possible D gene is TRBD1 (6 bases). V lost 8 bases and J 1 base, leaving 18 bases between the germline ends. The CDR3 is made up of 15 amino acids. The germline gives CDR1 MRHNA, CDR2 SNTAGT. The CDR3 nucleotides are TGTGCCAGCTCTTCTCGAGACAGGCCTTCCTACGAGCAGTACTTC. Translated: CASSSRDRPSYEQYF.

As DNA, the CDR3 is TGTGCCAGCTCCGCCTTAAACAGGGTTCGGAATTCACCCCTCCACTTT. This sequence encodes CASSALNRVRNSPLHF. This chain uses TRBV6-6 with TRBJ1-6, with a possible D match to TRBD1 (6 bases). Looked up from germline, CDR1 is MNHNY and CDR2 is SVGAGI (reference sequence). Between the trimmed V and J ends, which lost 8 bases and 7 bases, there was a span of 21 bases. This CDR3 has 16 residues.